This T cell receptor beta chain was profiled in a study of identical twins. Study-wide results and limits: Twins' excess sharing was less marked for out-of-frame beta sequences.

There are 13 residues in the CDR3. CDR1 is MNHEY and CDR2 is SVGAGI in the germline V gene. V was pared by 4 bases and J by 8 bases, with 6 bases of the junction left unmatched. With template switching, a universal primer site was added, and the cDNA carried unique molecular identifiers. TCRdb reprocessed the 5' RACE reads with MiXCR, giving one entry per CDR3 protein. In the table there are around 370,000 distinct CDR3 sequences, approximately 9.1% of which are singletons. All donors were healthy Caucasians. This clonotype was seen more than once but under ten times. Its antigen is as yet unknown. Sequencing was done on a sample of naive T cells sorted from blood. This sequence originates from a woman in her forties or fifties in good health. The rearrangement joins TRBV6-5 to TRBJ1-2; TRBD1 matches at 8 bases. This CDR3 reads CASSSPQGDGYTF. The CDR3 DNA sequence: TGTGCCAGCAGTTCCCCACAGGGGGACGGCTACACCTTC.